This TCR beta chain comes out of a study of cytomegalovirus exposure and HLA in healthy donors. Whole-study context: Membership in the Caucasian-associated ancestry cluster was found for around 81% of roughly 360 genotyped donors.

Germline V gene sequence: CDR1 SGDLS, CDR2 YYNGEE. Trimming removed 0 bases from V and 0 bases from J; junction bases left unmatched: 7. This CDR3 has 17 amino acids. It was with 60 Vbeta and 13 Jbeta primers that the PCR ran. Only in-frame clones appear in the TCRdb table, and some are missing; sequencing was by immunoSEQ multiplex PCR. This table has 200,000 to 250,000 clones, around 76% appearing once. About this clone itself: The antigen is undetermined.

General study points: According to an earlier analysis, most TCR beta V segments yielded productive rearrangements about 90% or about 30% of the time. In a later analysis, most CMV-associated TCR beta chains appeared HLA-restricted.

As for the donors, each was a healthy bone marrow donor. The chain combines TRBV9 with TRBJ2-3; TRBD2 matches at 7 bases. The clonotype was recovered from a young man in good health and CMV-seronegative. Sequenced material: PBMCs. As DNA, the CDR3 is TGTGCCAGCAGCGTAGCGTCCGCGGGGGACAGCACAGATACGCAGTATTTT. This codes for CASSVASAGDSTDTQYF.